This T cell receptor beta chain comes out of a study of cytomegalovirus exposure and HLA in healthy donors. The wider study: Roughly 180 million T cells yielded around 120 million unique TCR beta sequences in earlier analysis. Study-level points and caveats: Some public TCRs appeared in many individuals, while most sequences were rare. A later analysis linked a missense DCLRE1C variant to TCR beta V- and J-gene trimming. An ancestry cluster, one associated with Asian ancestry, reportedly showed fewer N-insertions than the 666-donor mean in a later analysis.

Trimming took off 0 bases at V and 4 bases at J, with 9 bases between the two ends. Germline V gives CDR1 SGHRS, CDR2 YFSETQ. This CDR3 is built from 14 residues. The PCR ran on 60 Vbeta and 13 Jbeta primers. This table comes from immunoSEQ multiplex PCR, and its TCRdb copy is limited to in-frame clones, with some not included. Reported are tens of thousands of clones; the ten largest clones contain roughly 3.5%. Comment on this clone: Antigen unknown.

Sequenced material: PBMCs. The receptor's source is a man in his forties in good health and CMV-seronegative. The chain couples TRBV5-1 to TRBJ2-3; D is uncertain. The CDR3 reads CASSLEPRADTQYF. In DNA form, the CDR3 reads TGCGCCAGCAGCTTGGAACCACGGGCAGATACGCAGTATTTT.